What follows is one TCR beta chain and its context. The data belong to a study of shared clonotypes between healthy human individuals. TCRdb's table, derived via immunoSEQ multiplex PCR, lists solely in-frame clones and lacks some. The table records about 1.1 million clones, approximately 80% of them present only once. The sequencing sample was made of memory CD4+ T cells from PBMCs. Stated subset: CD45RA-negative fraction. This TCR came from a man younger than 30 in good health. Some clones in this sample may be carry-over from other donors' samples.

CDR3 in amino acids: CASIKTSGTGELFF. The CDR3, as DNA: TGTGCCAGCATAAAGACTAGCGGGACCGGGGAGCTGTTTTTT. This sequence joins TRBV28 and TRBJ2-2; 10 bases fit TRBD2. The J segment lost 5 bases and the V segment lost 7 bases, leaving 4 bases of the junction unmatched. CDR1 is MDHEN, CDR2 SYDVKM, per germline. CDR3 length equals 14 residues.